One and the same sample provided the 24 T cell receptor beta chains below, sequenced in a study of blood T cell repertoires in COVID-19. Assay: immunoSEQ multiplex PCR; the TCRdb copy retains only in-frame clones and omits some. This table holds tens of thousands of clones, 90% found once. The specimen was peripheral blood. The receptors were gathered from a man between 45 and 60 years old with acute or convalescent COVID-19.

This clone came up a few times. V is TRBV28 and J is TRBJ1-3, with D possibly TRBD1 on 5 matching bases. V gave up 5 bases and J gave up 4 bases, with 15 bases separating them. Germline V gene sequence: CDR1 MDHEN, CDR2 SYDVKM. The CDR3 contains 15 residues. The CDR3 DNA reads TGTGCCAGCAGTGGGGGAGGGGCGTCGGGAAACACCATATATTTT. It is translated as CASSGGGASGNTIYF. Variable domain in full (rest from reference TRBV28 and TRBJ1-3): DVKVTQSSRYLVKRTGEKVFLECVQDMDHENMFWYRQDPGLGLRLIYFSYDVKMKEKGDIPEGYSVSREKKERFSLILESASTNQTSMYLCASSGGGASGNTIYFGEGSWLTVV.

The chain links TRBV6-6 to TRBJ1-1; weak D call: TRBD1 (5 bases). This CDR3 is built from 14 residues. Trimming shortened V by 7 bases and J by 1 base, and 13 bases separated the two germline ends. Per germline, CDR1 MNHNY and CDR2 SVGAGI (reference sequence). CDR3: CASTPGIGNTEAFF. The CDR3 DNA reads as TGTGCCAGCACCCCAGGGATCGGGAACACTGAAGCTTTCTTT.

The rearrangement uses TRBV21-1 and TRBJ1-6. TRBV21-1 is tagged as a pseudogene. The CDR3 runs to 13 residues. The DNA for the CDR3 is TGTGCCAGCAGCAAAGAAGCATGTTCACCCCTCCACTTT. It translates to CASSKEACSPLHF.

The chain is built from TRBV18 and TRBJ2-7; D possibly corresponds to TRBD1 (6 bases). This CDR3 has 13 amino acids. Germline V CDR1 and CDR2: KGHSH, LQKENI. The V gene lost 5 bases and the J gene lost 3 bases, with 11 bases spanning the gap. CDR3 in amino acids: CASSKGQNYEQYF. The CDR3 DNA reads TGTGCCAGCTCAAAGGGACAAAACTACGAGCAGTACTTC.

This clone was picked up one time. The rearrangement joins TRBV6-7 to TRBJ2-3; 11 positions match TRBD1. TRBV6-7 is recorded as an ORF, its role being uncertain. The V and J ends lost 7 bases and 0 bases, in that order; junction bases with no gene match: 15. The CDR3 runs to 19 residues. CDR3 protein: CASNQGRRTGGSSTDTQYF. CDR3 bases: TGTGCCAGCAACCAAGGCCGCCGGACAGGGGGCAGTAGCACAGATACGCAGTATTTT.

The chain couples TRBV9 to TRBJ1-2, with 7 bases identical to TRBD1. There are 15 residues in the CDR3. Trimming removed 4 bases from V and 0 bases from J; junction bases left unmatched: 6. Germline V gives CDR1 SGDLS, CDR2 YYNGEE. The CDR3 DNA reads TGTGCCAGCAGCTTCGGACAGGTAGCTAACTATGGCTACACCTTC. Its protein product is CASSFGQVANYGYTF. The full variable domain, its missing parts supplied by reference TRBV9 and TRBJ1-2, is DSGVTQTPKHLITATGQRVTLRCSPRSGDLSVYWYQQSLDQGLQFLIQYYNGEERAKGNILERFSAQQFPDLHSELNLSSLELGDSALYFCASSFGQVANYGYTFGSGTRLTVV.

CDR3 amino acids: CSVEDTRRYGYTF. The DNA of the CDR3 is TGCAGCGTCGAGGACACCCGCCGCTATGGCTACACCTTC. V gene TRBV29-1 combines with J gene TRBJ1-2; D may be TRBD1 (5 bases). This CDR3 spans 13 amino acids. Trimming left V 6 bases short and J 4 bases short, with 15 bases between. The germline gives CDR1 SQVTM, CDR2 ANQGSEA. Looking up the rest from reference TRBV29-1 and TRBJ1-2 gives the full variable domain: SAVISQKPSRDICQRGTSLTIQCQVDSQVTMMFWYRQQPGQSLTLIATANQGSEATYESGFVIDKFPISRPNLTFSTLTVSNMSPEDSSIYLCSVEDTRRYGYTFGSGTRLTVV.

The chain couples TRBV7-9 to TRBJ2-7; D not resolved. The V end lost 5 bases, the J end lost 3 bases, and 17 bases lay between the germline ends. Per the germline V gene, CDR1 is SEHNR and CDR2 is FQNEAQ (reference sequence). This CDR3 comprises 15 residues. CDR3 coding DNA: TGTGCCAGCAGCCCCTCGGGTCTTCTGGGCTACGAGCAGTACTTC. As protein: CASSPSGLLGYEQYF.

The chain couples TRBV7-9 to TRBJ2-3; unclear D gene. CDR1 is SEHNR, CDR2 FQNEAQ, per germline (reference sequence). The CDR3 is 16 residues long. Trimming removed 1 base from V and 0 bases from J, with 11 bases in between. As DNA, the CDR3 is TGTGCCAGCAGCTTAGTCGTCCGGGTCAGCACAGATACGCAGTATTTT. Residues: CASSLVVRVSTDTQYF.

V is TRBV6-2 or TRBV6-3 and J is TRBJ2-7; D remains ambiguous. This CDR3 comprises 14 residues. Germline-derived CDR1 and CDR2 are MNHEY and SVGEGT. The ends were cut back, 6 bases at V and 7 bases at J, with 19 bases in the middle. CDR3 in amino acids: CASSKTPNRWEQYF. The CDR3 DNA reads TGTGCCAGCAGCAAAACTCCAAACCGATGGGAGCAGTACTTC.

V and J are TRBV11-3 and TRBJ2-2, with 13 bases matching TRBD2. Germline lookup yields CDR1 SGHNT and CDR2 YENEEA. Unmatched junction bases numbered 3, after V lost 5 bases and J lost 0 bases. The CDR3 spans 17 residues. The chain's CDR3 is CASSVGLAGANTGELFF. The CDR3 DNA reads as TGTGCCAGCAGCGTAGGACTAGCGGGAGCGAACACCGGGGAGCTGTTTTTT.

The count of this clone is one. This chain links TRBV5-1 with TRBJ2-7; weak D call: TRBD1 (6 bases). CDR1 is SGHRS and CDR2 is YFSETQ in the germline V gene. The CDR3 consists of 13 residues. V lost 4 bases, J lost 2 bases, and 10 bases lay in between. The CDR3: CASSRTDTYEQYF. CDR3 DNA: TGCGCCAGCAGCCGGACAGATACCTACGAGCAGTACTTC.

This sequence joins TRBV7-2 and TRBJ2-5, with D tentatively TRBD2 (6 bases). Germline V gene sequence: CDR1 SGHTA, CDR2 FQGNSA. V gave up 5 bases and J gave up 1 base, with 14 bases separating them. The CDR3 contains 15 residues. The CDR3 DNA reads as TGTGCCAGCAGCCCTGTAGCGGACCTCCAAGAGACCCAGTACTTC. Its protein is CASSPVADLQETQYF.

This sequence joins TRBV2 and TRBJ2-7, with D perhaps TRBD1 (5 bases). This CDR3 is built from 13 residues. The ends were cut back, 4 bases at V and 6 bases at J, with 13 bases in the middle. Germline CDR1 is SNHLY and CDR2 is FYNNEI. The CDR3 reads CASSGFMGLEQYF. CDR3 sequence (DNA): TGTGCCAGCAGTGGGTTTATGGGGCTCGAGCAGTACTTC.

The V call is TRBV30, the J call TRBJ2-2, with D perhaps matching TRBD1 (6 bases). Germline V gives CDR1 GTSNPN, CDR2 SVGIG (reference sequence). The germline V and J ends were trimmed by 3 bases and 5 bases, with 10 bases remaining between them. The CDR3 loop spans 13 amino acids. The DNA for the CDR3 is TGTGCCTGGAGCAACAGGGAGACCGGGGAGCTGTTTTTT. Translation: CAWSNRETGELFF.

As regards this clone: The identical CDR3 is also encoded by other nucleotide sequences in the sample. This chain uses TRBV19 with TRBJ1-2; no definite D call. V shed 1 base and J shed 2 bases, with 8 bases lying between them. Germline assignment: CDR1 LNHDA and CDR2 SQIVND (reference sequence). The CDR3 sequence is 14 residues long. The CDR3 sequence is CASSIGARNYGYTF. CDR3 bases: TGTGCCAGTAGTATAGGTGCCAGGAACTATGGCTACACCTTC.

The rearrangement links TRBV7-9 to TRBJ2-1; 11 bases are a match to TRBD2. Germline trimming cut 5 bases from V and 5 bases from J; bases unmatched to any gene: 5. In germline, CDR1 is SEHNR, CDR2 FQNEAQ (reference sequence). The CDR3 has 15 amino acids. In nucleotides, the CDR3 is TGTGCCAGCAGCCCACGACTAGCGGGAAACAATGAGCAGTTCTTC. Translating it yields CASSPRLAGNNEQFF.

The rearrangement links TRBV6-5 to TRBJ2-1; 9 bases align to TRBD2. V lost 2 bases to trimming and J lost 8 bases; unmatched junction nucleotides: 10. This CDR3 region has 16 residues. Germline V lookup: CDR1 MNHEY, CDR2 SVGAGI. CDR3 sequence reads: CASSYTVSGRRDEQFF. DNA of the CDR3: TGTGCCAGCAGTTACACAGTCAGCGGGAGGCGGGATGAGCAGTTCTTC.

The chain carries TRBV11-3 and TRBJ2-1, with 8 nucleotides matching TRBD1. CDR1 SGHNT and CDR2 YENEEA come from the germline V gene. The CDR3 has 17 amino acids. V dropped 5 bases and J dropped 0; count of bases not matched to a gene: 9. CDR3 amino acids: CASSPDTGGSSYNEQFF. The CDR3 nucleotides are TGTGCCAGCAGCCCCGACACAGGGGGGAGCTCCTACAATGAGCAGTTCTTC. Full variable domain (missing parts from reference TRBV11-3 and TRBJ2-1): EAGVVQSPRYKIIEKKQPVAFWCNPISGHNTLYWYLQNLGQGPELLIRYENEEAVDDSQLPKDRFSAERLKGVDSTLKIQPAELGDSAVYLCASSPDTGGSSYNEQFFGPGTRLTVL.

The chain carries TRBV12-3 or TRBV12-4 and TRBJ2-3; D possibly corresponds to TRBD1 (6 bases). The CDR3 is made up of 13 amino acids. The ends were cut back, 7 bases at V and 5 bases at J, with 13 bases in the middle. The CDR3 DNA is TGTGCCAGCAATTCCAGGGGCATAGATACGCAGTATTTT. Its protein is CASNSRGIDTQYF.

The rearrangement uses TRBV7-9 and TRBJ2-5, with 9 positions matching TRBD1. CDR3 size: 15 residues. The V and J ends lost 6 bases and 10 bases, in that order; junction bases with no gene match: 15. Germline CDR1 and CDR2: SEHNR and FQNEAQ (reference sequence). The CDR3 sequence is CASSPQGQGVGGQYF. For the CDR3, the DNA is TGTGCCAGCAGTCCCCAGGGACAGGGCGTGGGGGGCCAGTACTTC.

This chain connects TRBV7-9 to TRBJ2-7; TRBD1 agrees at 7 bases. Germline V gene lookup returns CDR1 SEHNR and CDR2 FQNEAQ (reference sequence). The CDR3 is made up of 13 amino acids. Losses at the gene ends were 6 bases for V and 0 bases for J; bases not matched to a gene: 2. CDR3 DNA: TGTGCCAGCAGTCGGGACAGCTCCTACGAGCAGTACTTC. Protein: CASSRDSSYEQYF.

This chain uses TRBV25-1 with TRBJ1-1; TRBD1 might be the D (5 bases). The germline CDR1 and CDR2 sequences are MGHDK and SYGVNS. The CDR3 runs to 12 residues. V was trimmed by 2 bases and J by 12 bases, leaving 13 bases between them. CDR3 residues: CASSEGAGRSFF. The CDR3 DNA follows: TGTGCCAGCAGTGAAGGGGCAGGGAGGTCTTTCTTT.

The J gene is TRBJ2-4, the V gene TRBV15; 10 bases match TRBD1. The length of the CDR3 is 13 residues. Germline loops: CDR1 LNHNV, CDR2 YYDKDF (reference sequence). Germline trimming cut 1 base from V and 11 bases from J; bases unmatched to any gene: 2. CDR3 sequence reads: CATSRGQGAFQYF. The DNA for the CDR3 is TGTGCCACCAGCAGAGGACAGGGGGCCTTTCAGTACTTC.